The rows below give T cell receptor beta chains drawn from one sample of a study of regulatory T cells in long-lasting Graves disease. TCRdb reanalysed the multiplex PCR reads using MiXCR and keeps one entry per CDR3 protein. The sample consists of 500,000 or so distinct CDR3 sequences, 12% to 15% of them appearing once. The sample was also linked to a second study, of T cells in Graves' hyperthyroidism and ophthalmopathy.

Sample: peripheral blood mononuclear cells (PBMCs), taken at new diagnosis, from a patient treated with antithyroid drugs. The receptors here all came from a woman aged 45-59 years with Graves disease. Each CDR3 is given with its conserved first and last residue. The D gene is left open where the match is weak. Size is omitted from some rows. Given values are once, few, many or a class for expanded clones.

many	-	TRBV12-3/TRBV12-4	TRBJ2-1	CASSLLQSSYNEQFF	TGTGCCAGCAGTTTGTTACAGAGCTCCTACAATGAGCAGTTCTTC
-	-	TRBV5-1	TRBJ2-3	CASSFRTMTSTDTQYF	TGCGCCAGCAGCTTTCGGACTATGACTAGCACAGATACGCAGTATTTT
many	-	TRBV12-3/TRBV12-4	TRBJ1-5	CASSYHSDQPQHF	TGTGCCAGCAGTTACCACTCAGATCAGCCCCAGCATTTT
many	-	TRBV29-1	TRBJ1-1	CSAPPRESMNTEAFF	TGCAGCGCTCCCCCGAGAGAAAGCATGAACACTGAAGCTTTCTTT
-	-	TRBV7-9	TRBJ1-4	CASSHGGRKATNEKLFF	TGTGCCAGCAGCCACGGGGGCAGGAAGGCAACTAATGAAAAACTGTTTTTT
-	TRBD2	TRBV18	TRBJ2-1	CASSPPGLAGVGTYNEQFF	TGTGCCAGCTCACCACCGGGTCTAGCGGGAGTGGGAACCTACAATGAGCAGTTCTTC
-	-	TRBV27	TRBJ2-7	CASSHNSYEQYF	TGTGCCAGCAGCCACAATAGCTACGAGCAGTACTTC
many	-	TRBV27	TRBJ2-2	CASSPWTNGELFF	TGTGCCAGCAGTCCGTGGACAAACGGGGAGCTGTTTTTT
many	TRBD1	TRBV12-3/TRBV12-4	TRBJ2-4	CASGRGQGTPLAKNIQYF	TGTGCCAGCGGGAGGGGACAGGGAACCCCCTTAGCCAAAAACATTCAGTACTTC
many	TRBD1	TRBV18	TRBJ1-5	CASSPGQRNQPQHF	TGTGCCAGCTCACCGGGACAGAGGAATCAGCCCCAGCATTTT
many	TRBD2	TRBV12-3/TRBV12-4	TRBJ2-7	CASSYLAGGPYEQYF	TGTGCCAGCAGTTACCTAGCGGGAGGGCCCTACGAGCAGTACTTC
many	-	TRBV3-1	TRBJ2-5	CASSQNVEYQETQYF	TGTGCCAGCAGCCAAAACGTAGAGTACCAAGAGACCCAGTACTTC
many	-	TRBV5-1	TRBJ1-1	CASSLGRGRNTEAFF	TGCGCCAGCAGCTTGGGCCGGGGACGGAACACTGAAGCTTTCTTT
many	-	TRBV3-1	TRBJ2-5	CASSRRRETQYF	TGTGCCAGCAGCCGTCGCCGGGAGACCCAGTACTTC
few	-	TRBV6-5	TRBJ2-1	CASSYNWASYNEQFF	TGTGCCAGCAGTTACAACTGGGCTAGTTACAATGAGCAGTTCTTC
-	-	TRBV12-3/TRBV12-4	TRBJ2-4	CASSLWEANIQYF	TGTGCCAGCAGTTTATGGGAGGCAAACATTCAGTACTTC
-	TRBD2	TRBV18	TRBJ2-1	CASSPGLAGFPSSYNEQFF	TGTGCCAGCTCACCAGGACTAGCGGGATTCCCGAGCTCCTACAATGAGCAGTTCTTC
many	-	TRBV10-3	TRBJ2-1	CAISDGARSSYNEQFF	TGTGCCATCAGTGACGGGGCTCGAAGCTCCTACAATGAGCAGTTCTTC
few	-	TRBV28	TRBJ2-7	CASSLFLDWDEQYF	TGTGCCAGCAGTTTATTCCTGGACTGGGACGAGCAGTACTTC
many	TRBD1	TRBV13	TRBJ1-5	CASSMTGTGNNQPQHF	TGTGCCAGCAGCATGACCGGGACAGGGAACAATCAGCCCCAGCATTTT
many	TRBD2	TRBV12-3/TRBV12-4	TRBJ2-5	CASSLAGGLETQYF	TGTGCCAGCAGCCTAGCGGGAGGGCTGGAGACCCAGTACTTC
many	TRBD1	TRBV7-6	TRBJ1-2	CASSPLTGGYGYTF	TGTGCCAGCAGCCCACTAACAGGGGGCTATGGCTACACCTTC
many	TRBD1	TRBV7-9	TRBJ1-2	CASSPQPDRGYGYTF	TGTGCCAGCAGCCCCCAACCAGACAGGGGCTATGGCTACACCTTC
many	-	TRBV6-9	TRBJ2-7	CASSYLGVEGQYF	TGTGCCAGCAGTTACCTCGGAGTCGAGGGACAGTACTTC
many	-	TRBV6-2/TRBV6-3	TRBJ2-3	CASSYRGVWSVNTQYF	TGTGCCAGCAGTTACAGGGGGGTATGGAGTGTGAATACGCAGTATTTT
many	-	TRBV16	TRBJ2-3	CASSQSWPGLITDTQYF	TGTGCCAGCAGCCAATCGTGGCCGGGACTTATCACAGATACGCAGTATTTT
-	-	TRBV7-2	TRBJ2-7	CASSPLWGAAGEQYF	TGTGCCAGCAGCCCTCTATGGGGGGCCGCGGGGGAGCAGTACTTC
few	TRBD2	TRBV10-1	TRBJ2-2	CASSGAGGSPGELFF	TGCGCCAGCAGTGGAGCGGGAGGAAGTCCCGGGGAGCTGTTTTTT
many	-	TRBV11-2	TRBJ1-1	CASSPFPGSSGAMNTEAFF	TGTGCCAGCAGCCCCTTTCCCGGTTCGTCAGGGGCCATGAACACTGAAGCTTTCTTT
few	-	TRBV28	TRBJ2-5	CASSLSLGRSTQYF	TGTGCCAGCAGTTTAAGCCTAGGACGGTCAACCCAGTACTTC
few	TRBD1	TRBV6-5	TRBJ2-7	CASSYGLLGTGHYEQYF	TGTGCCAGCAGTTACGGTTTACTGGGGACAGGGCACTACGAGCAGTACTTC
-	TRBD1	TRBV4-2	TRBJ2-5	CASTRNPGQGGETQYF	TGTGCCAGCACCAGAAACCCGGGACAGGGAGGAGAGACCCAGTACTTC
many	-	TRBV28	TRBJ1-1	CASSFEAGIANTEAFF	TGTGCCAGCAGTTTTGAGGCAGGGATAGCGAACACTGAAGCTTTCTTT
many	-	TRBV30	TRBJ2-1	CAWSSADDNEQFF	TGTGCCTGGAGTTCAGCGGACGACAATGAGCAGTTCTTC
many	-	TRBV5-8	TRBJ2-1	CASIWRGRSSEQFF	TGTGCCAGCATTTGGCGGGGGCGGTCGAGTGAGCAGTTCTTC
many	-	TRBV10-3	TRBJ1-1	CAISPTARMNTEAFF	TGTGCCATCAGTCCGACAGCCAGAATGAACACTGAAGCTTTCTTT
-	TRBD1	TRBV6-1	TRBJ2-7	CASSRGQGMGGNEQYF	TGTGCCAGCAGCCGAGGACAGGGAATGGGCGGGAACGAGCAGTACTTC